The clone carrying this T cell receptor (beta chain) was detected ten times or more. The sample comes from a study of CD8 T cells in ankylosing spondylitis. TCRdb analysed the 5' RACE reads with MiXCR anew, one entry per CDR3 protein. Among 150,000 or so distinct CDR3 sequences listed, around 9.6% were seen once. The sequence was obtained from a female donor with ankylosing spondylitis or in good health (not recorded which). Input material: blood, either unsorted or a sorted T cell fraction (not recorded which).

CDR3 amino acids: CASRQGVNTEAFF. The CDR3 coding sequence is TGCGCCAGCAGACAGGGCGTGAACACTGAAGCTTTCTTT. This chain links TRBV10-2 with TRBJ1-1; D may be TRBD1 (6 bases). The ends were cut back, 6 bases at V and 0 bases at J, with 8 bases in the middle. Germline lookup yields CDR1 WSHSY and CDR2 SAAADI. This CDR3 is 13 amino acids long.